This T cell receptor beta chain was identified in a study of cytomegalovirus exposure and HLA in healthy donors. Across the whole study: The early release's HLA-typed donors yielded 70 million to 85 million unique TCRs. Genotyping showed roughly 76% of almost 400 donors falling in the Caucasian-associated ancestry cluster.

V was pared by 4 bases and J by 1 base, with 3 bases of the junction left unmatched. The V gene's germline CDR1 is PRHDT and CDR2 FYEKMQ (reference sequence). This CDR3 region has 16 residues. As to this clone: Its antigen is currently unknown.

Whole-study results and caveats: Reportedly, diagnosis of cytomegalovirus status by the classifier showed high specificity and sensitivity.

The PCR made use of 60 Vbeta and 13 Jbeta primers. The assay was immunoSEQ multiplex PCR, and TCRdb's table has in-frame clones only and misses some. The sample consists of some 200,000 clones, 70% to 80% of them appearing once. This rearrangement joins TRBV13 to TRBJ2-7; 14 bases map to TRBD2. The sequencing input was PBMCs. The source of this sequence is a girl aged 5-17 years in good health and CMV-seropositive. CDR3 protein: CASSSRTSGGSYEQYF. In nucleotides, the CDR3 is TGTGCCAGCAGCTCGCGGACTAGCGGGGGGTCCTACGAGCAGTACTTC.